This TCR beta chain was profiled in a study of spatial heterogeneity in lung cancer. On the study more broadly: A unique TCR and UMI combination showed up more than ten times in raw reads, on average.

From the 5' RACE reads, TCRdb called clonotypes with MiXCR, one entry per CDR3 protein. The sample lists several thousand distinct CDR3 sequences, approximately 5% occurring once. Study results and limitations: Tumors with more nonsynonymous mutations had more expanded intratumoral alpha and beta TCRs.

This clonotype ranks as medium-sized (0.01 to 0.1%). Its target is not known. Germline-derived CDR1 and CDR2 are SGDLS and YYNGEE. This CDR3 has 13 amino acids. V dropped 2 bases and J dropped 3 bases, with 6 bases sitting between them. The sample's time point: sample taken at primary tumor resection. Donation came from around 77 patients with untreated early-stage non-small cell lung cancer. Researchers sequenced whole RNA taken from tumor, nontumor lung or frozen PBMC without sorting. The specimen was lung tumor tissue, collected at surgery. The genes are TRBV9 and TRBJ1-5; D gene unclear. This TCR came from a female donor with early-stage non-small cell lung cancer. The CDR3 bases are TGTGCCAGCAGCGTGGACGTCAATCAGCCCCAGCATTTT. Translated, it gives CASSVDVNQPQHF.